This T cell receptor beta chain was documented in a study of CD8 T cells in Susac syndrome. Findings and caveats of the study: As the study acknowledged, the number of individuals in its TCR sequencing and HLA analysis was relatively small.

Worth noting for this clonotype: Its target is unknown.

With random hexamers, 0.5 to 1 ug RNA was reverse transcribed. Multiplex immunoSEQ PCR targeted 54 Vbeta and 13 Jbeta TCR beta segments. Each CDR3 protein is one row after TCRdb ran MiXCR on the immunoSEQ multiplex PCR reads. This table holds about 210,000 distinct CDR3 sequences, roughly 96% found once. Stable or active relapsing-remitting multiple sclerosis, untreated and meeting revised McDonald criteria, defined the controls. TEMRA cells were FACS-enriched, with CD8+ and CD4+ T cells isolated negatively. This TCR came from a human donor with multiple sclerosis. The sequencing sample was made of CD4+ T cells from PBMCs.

This CDR3 reads CASSLDTEAFF. CDR3 nucleotide sequence: TGTGCCAGCAGCTTAGACACTGAAGCTTTCTTT. The chain links TRBV7-9 to TRBJ1-1; D unclear. CDR1 and CDR2 (germline): SEHNR, FQNEAQ (reference sequence). V was pared by 1 base and J by 3 bases, with 0 bases between. The CDR3 is 11 residues long.